This T cell receptor (beta chain) was found in a study of cytomegalovirus exposure and HLA in healthy donors. Of note for this clone: The antigen is not known.

Researchers ran the PCR with 60 Vbeta and 13 Jbeta primers. Data came from immunoSEQ multiplex PCR; TCRdb stores just in-frame clones and leaves some out. In the table there are some 170,000 clones, approximately 80% of which are singletons. The V gene lost 6 bases and the J gene lost 5 bases, with 14 bases spanning the gap. The length of the CDR3 is 14 residues. Germline V gives CDR1 MNHNS, CDR2 SASEGT. Regarding the study as a whole: Most TCR beta V segments were productive about 90% or about 30% of the time in an earlier analysis. HLA alleles showed associations with some 17,000 TCR beta sequences in a later analysis, at a 0.05 false discovery rate. TCR beta chains associated with HLA were, in a later analysis, more clonally expanded than equally common others.

The specimen was PBMCs. The chain recombines TRBV6-1 with TRBJ1-5; tentative D call: TRBD1 (6 bases). This receptor was taken from a man aged 45-60 years in good health and CMV-seropositive. The CDR3 reads CASSGGATYQPQHF. The DNA for the CDR3 is TGTGCCAGCAGCGGGGGGGCTACGTATCAGCCCCAGCATTTT.